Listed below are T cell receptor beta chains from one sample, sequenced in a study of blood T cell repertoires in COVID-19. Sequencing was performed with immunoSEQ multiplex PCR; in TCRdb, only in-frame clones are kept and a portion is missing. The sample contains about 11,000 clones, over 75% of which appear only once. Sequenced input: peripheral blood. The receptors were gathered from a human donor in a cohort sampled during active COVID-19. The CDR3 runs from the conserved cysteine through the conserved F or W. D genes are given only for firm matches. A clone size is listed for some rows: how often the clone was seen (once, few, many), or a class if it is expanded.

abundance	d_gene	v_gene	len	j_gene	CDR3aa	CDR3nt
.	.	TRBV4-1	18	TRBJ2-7	CASSQDALRDTPLSEQYF	TGCGCCAGCAGCCAAGATGCCCTCCGGGACACTCCCCTCAGCGAGCAGTACTTC
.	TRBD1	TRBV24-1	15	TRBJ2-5	CATSDPSGTEETQYF	TGTGCCACCAGTGATCCCTCGGGGACAGAGGAGACCCAGTACTTC
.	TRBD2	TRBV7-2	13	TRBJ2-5	CASSLREGPTQYF	TGTGCCAGCAGCTTGAGGGAGGGCCCCACCCAGTACTTC
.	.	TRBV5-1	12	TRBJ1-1	CASSADDREAFF	TGCGCCAGCAGCGCGGACGACAGAGAAGCTTTCTTT
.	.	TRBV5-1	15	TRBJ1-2	CASSFAATGNDGYTF	TGCGCCAGCAGTTTTGCGGCCACAGGGAATGATGGCTACACCTTC
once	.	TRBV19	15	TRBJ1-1	CASSIEGAMNTEAFF	TGTGCCAGTAGTATAGAAGGGGCCATGAACACTGAAGCTTTCTTT
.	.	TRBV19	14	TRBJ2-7	CASSRGQAIYEQYF	TGTGCCAGTAGTAGAGGGCAGGCTATCTACGAGCAGTACTTC
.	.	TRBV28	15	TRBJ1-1	CASSLPGRLNTEAFF	TGTGCCAGCAGTTTACCTGGCAGGCTGAACACTGAAGCTTTCTTT
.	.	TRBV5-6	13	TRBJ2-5	CASSFQSQETQYF	TGTGCCAGCAGCTTCCAATCACAAGAGACCCAGTACTTC
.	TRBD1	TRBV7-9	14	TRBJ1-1	CASSPGTENTEAFF	TGTGCCAGCAGCCCCGGGACAGAGAACACTGAAGCTTTCTTT
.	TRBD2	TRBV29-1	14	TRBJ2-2	CSVGRLAPTGELFF	TGCAGCGTTGGCCGACTAGCCCCCACCGGGGAGCTGTTTTTT
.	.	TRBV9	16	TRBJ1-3	CASSVEWSGPGNTIYF	TGTGCCAGCAGCGTAGAATGGTCAGGGCCAGGAAACACCATATATTTT
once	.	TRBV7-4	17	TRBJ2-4	CASSLVNWRLAKNIQYF	TGTGCCAGCAGCTTAGTAAATTGGCGGCTAGCCAAAAACATTCAGTACTTC
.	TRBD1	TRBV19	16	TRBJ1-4	CASSGPRTGAEEKLFF	TGTGCCAGTAGTGGCCCGCGGACAGGGGCCGAGGAAAAACTGTTTTTT
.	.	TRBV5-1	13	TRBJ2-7	CASSLVEYHEQYF	TGCGCCAGCAGCTTGGTAGAATACCACGAGCAGTACTTC
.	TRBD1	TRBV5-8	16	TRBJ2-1	CASSFRQGATYNEQFF	TGTGCCAGCAGCTTTCGGCAGGGGGCTACCTACAATGAGCAGTTCTTC
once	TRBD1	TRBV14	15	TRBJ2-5	CASSQNPGQQETQYF	TGTGCCAGCAGCCAAAACCCGGGACAGCAAGAGACCCAGTACTTC
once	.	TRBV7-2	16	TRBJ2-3	CASRTKGGGNTDTQYF	TGTGCCAGCAGGACCAAGGGCGGAGGGAACACAGATACGCAGTATTTT
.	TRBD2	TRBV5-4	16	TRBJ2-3	CASSFRLAGGTDTQYF	TGTGCCAGCAGCTTTCGACTAGCGGGAGGCACAGATACGCAGTATTTT
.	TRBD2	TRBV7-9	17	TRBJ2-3	CASSGQMRERGTDTQYF	TGTGCCAGCAGCGGCCAGATGCGGGAGAGAGGCACAGATACGCAGTATTTT
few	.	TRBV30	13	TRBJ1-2	CAWASGGGTGYTF	TGTGCCTGGGCCTCTGGGGGAGGGACTGGCTACACCTTC
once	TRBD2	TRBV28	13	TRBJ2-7	CASSAGGAYEQYF	TGTGCCAGCAGTGCGGGGGGGGCTTACGAGCAGTACTTC
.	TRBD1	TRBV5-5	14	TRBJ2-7	CASSGGTGHYEQYF	TGTGCCAGCAGCGGGGGGACAGGGCACTACGAGCAGTACTTC
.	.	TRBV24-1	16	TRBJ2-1	CATSDSTRSSYNEQFF	TGTGCCACCAGTGACTCTACTAGATCATCCTACAATGAGCAGTTCTTC
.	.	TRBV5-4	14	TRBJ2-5	CASSLDSVGGTQYF	TGTGCCAGCAGCTTGGATTCGGTTGGCGGGACCCAGTACTTC
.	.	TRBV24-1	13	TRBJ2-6	CATRASGANVLTF	TGTGCCACCAGGGCCTCTGGGGCCAACGTCCTGACTTTC
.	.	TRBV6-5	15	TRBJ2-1	CASSTAETSRSEQFF	TGTGCCAGCAGTACGGCTGAGACTAGTAGAAGTGAGCAGTTCTTC
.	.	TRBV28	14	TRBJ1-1	CASSFHSRSTEAFF	TGTGCCAGCAGTTTTCACAGCCGTTCCACTGAAGCTTTCTTT
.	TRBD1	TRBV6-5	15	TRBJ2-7	CASSRGTGHVYEQYF	TGTGCCAGCAGCCGGGGGACAGGACACGTCTACGAGCAGTACTTC